One and the same sample provided the 20 T cell receptor beta chains below, sequenced in a study of beta chain features in type 1 diabetes. Every isolated RNA sample was fully reverse transcribed, so sequencing captured expressed TCRB transcripts. Sequenced by immunoSEQ multiplex PCR; TCRdb stores in-frame clones only, minus some. Of 400,000 to 550,000 clones detected, about an eighth appear once; the ten largest clones hold approximately 0.045%. The sequencing sample was made of naive CD4+ T cells from blood. These receptors all stem from a woman under 30 in good health.

The chain combines TRBV23-1 with TRBJ2-5, with D unresolved. TRBV23-1 belongs to the ORF category, with a function that is uncertain. The CDR3 covers 16 residues. Trimming pared 3 bases from V and 4 bases from J, leaving 18 bases between. The CDR3 is CASSHRRQVAGETQYF. The CDR3 region has the DNA TGCGCCAGCAGTCACCGAAGGCAGGTAGCAGGAGAGACCCAGTACTTC.

This clone was seen only a few times. This chain links TRBV7-6 with TRBJ1-6; 7 bases fit TRBD1. The CDR3 consists of 12 residues. The junction had 5 bases not matched to a gene; V was cut back by 11 bases and J by 7 bases. Germline V gives CDR1 SGHVS, CDR2 FNYEAQ. CDR3 amino acids: CAVRDSNSPLHF. The CDR3 nucleotides are TGTGCCGTAAGGGACAGCAATTCACCCCTCCACTTT.

In its sample, this clone was seen a few times. This chain connects TRBV15 to TRBJ2-6; 10 positions match TRBD1. Germline assignment: CDR1 LNHNV and CDR2 YYDKDF (reference sequence). J gave up 3 bases and V 8 bases, and 7 bases lay outside the gene matches. This CDR3 spans 16 amino acids. CDR3 amino acids: CATRGTGVGGANVLTF. Written as DNA, the CDR3 is TGTGCCACCCGAGGGACAGGGGTTGGTGGGGCCAACGTCCTGACTTTC.

This chain links TRBV7-6 with TRBJ2-2, with D hard to call. The CDR3 runs 14 residues. The V gene lost 3 bases and the J gene lost 3 bases, with 8 bases spanning the gap. Germline V CDR1 and CDR2: SGHVS, FNYEAQ. CDR3 protein: CASSLPGYTGELFF. As DNA, the CDR3 is TGTGCCAGCAGCTTGCCAGGTTACACCGGGGAGCTGTTTTTT.

This clone was seen more than once but under ten times. The V and J genes are TRBV29-1 and TRBJ1-4; D call uncertain. V was clipped by 6 bases and J by 5 bases, with 13 bases between them. Germline values: CDR1 SQVTM, CDR2 ANQGSEA. The CDR3 runs 13 residues. The CDR3 DNA sequence: TGCAGCGTATGGGCCCCCATAAATGAAAAACTGTTTTTT. Its translation: CSVWAPINEKLFF.

This clone appeared a few times. The genes are TRBV7-2 and TRBJ2-3; D gene uncertain. V gave up 6 bases and J gave up 6 bases, with 16 bases separating them. CDR3 length: 14 residues. The germline V gene has CDR1 SGHTA and CDR2 FQGNSA. The chain's CDR3 is CASRYRVLTDTQYF. The CDR3 DNA follows: TGTGCCAGCAGATACCGCGTTTTGACGGATACGCAGTATTTT.

The rearrangement joins TRBV30 to TRBJ2-7; 8 positions match TRBD2. V lost 3 bases, J lost 4 bases, and 8 bases stayed unmatched. The CDR3 runs 14 residues. Germline V lookup: CDR1 GTSNPN, CDR2 SVGIG (reference sequence). CDR3 DNA: TGTGCCTGGAGCGGGAGGGCCGTTGCGTACGAGCAGTACTTC. Protein sequence: CAWSGRAVAYEQYF.

This clone was picked up many times. V gene TRBV30 combines with J gene TRBJ1-5; 8 bases line up with TRBD1. V shed 0 bases, J shed 5 bases, and the junction held 0 bases outside the gene matches. Germline V CDR1 and CDR2: GTSNPN, SVGIG (reference sequence). The CDR3 is 13 residues long. CDR3 amino acids: CAWSVQGDQPQHF. As DNA, the CDR3 is TGTGCCTGGAGTGTACAGGGGGATCAGCCCCAGCATTTT.

The chain is built from TRBV4-1 and TRBJ1-5; D not certain. The CDR3 extends over 17 amino acids. Looked up from germline, CDR1 is MGHRA and CDR2 is YSYEKL. The V end was cut by 3 bases, the J end by 1 base, with 16 bases between. The CDR3 sequence: CASSHDSTGMSNQPQHF. DNA for the CDR3: TGCGCCAGCAGCCACGATAGTACGGGGATGAGCAATCAGCCCCAGCATTTT.

The chain uses TRBV28 and TRBJ2-3, with D possibly called TRBD1 or TRBD2 (5 bases each). Trimming stripped 10 bases from V and 0 bases from J, with 14 bases between. The CDR3 is 14 amino acids. CDR1 and CDR2 (germline): MDHEN, SYDVKM. This CDR3 is CATLTAASTDTQYF. DNA of the CDR3: TGTGCCACCCTGACAGCGGCTAGCACAGATACGCAGTATTTT.

This clone appeared a few times. This chain connects TRBV2 to TRBJ1-1; the D gene is possibly TRBD1 (5 bases). Germline CDR1 SNHLY, CDR2 FYNNEI. The CDR3 extends over 13 amino acids. V shed 6 bases and J shed 2 bases, with 10 bases lying between them. Here the CDR3 reads CASRGDRNTEAFF. Written as DNA, the CDR3 is TGTGCCAGCAGGGGTGACAGAAACACTGAAGCTTTCTTT.

This clone showed up just a few times. The chain uses TRBV30 and TRBJ2-2; the match to TRBD1 covers 7 bases. CDR3 size: 15 residues. With V trimmed by 4 bases and J by 7 bases, 12 bases remained unmatched. Germline V gene lookup returns CDR1 GTSNPN and CDR2 SVGIG (reference sequence). The CDR3 DNA follows: TGTGCCTGGACAGGGGGTGGTTTTTTAAGCGGGGAGCTGTTTTTT. Translating gives CAWTGGGFLSGELFF.

The chain couples TRBV5-4 to TRBJ2-1; 8 nucleotides align to TRBD2. Unmatched junction bases numbered 11, after V lost 3 bases and J lost 6 bases. The CDR3 loop spans 16 amino acids. Germline V gene data show CDR1 as SGHNT and CDR2 as YYREEE (reference sequence). CDR3: CASSWGRRLAGNEQFF. The CDR3 DNA reads TGTGCCAGCAGCTGGGGTCGTAGGCTAGCGGGCAATGAGCAGTTCTTC.

The chain couples TRBV30 to TRBJ2-2, with 9 bases aligning to TRBD1. Germline V lookup: CDR1 GTSNPN, CDR2 SVGIG (reference sequence). The CDR3 is 13 amino acids. V dropped 5 bases and J dropped 3; count of bases not matched to a gene: 1. The CDR3 loop is CAWGTGYTGELFF. DNA for the CDR3: TGTGCCTGGGGGACAGGGTACACCGGGGAGCTGTTTTTT. Variable domain in full (rest from reference TRBV30 and TRBJ2-2): SQTIHQWPATLVQPVGSPLSLECTVEGTSNPNLYWYRQAAGRGLQLLFYSVGIGQISSEVPQNLSASRPQDRQFILSSKKLLLSDSGFYLCAWGTGYTGELFFGEGSRLTVL.

Comment on this clone: The sample contains more than one DNA sequence encoding this CDR3. This rearrangement joins TRBV5-1 to TRBJ2-7; 11 nucleotides align to TRBD1. The V gene end was trimmed by 4 bases and the J gene end by 6 bases; junction bases not matched to a gene: 6. Germline V lookup: CDR1 SGHRS, CDR2 YFSETQ. The CDR3 runs to 14 residues. CDR3 bases: TGCGCCAGCAGCCCCGGACAGGGGGCGCGCGAGCAGTACGTC. Translation: CASSPGQGAREQYV.

The CDR3 region has the DNA TGTGCCAGCAGCTTAGGTATTCTAGCGGGAGGGACCCTGGATACGCAGTATTTT. Translation gives CASSLGILAGGTLDTQYF. V gene TRBV7-2 combines with J gene TRBJ2-3; 12 nucleotides align to TRBD2. This CDR3 has 18 residues. The germline CDR1 and CDR2 sequences are SGHTA and FQGNSA. Unmatched junction bases numbered 11, after V lost 1 base and J lost 6 bases.

The rearrangement links TRBV18 to TRBJ2-7, with TRBD1 matching over 8 bases. Germline V gene sequence: CDR1 KGHSH, CDR2 LQKENI. V lost 4 bases and J lost 2; bases outside the gene matches: 7. The CDR3 consists of 15 residues. The CDR3 is CASSHGQGTPYEQYV. CDR3 bases: TGTGCCAGCTCACATGGACAGGGAACCCCCTACGAGCAGTACGTC.

This clone was seen a few times. V is TRBV29-1 and J is TRBJ1-1; D is perhaps TRBD1 (5 bases). V was cut by 7 bases and J by 0 bases, with 6 bases left in between. The germline CDR1 and CDR2 sequences are SQVTM and ANQGSEA. The CDR3 consists of 11 residues. The CDR3 DNA follows: TGCAGCGAAGGGGTGAACACTGAAGCTTTCTTT. This sequence encodes CSEGVNTEAFF.

This clone was counted between two and nine times. The chain carries TRBV5-4 and TRBJ2-5; D may be TRBD1 (6 bases). CDR3 length: 14 residues. V was cut by 3 bases and J by 5 bases, with 14 bases left in between. Looked up from germline, CDR1 is SGHNT and CDR2 is YYREEE (reference sequence). CDR3 bases: TGTGCCAGCAGCTCCCGGGACAACGTGGAGACCCAGTACTTC. Its translation is CASSSRDNVETQYF.

This clone appeared a few times. The chain joins TRBV29-1 to TRBJ2-5, with D tentatively TRBD1 (6 bases). Germline V gene sequence: CDR1 SQVTM, CDR2 ANQGSEA. This CDR3 spans 14 amino acids. V was pared by 4 bases and J by 4 bases, with 16 bases between. The CDR3 protein is CSVAGVEGVETQYF. In DNA, the CDR3 is TGCAGCGTTGCAGGGGTTGAGGGAGTAGAGACCCAGTACTTC.